Here is one T cell receptor beta chain with its context. Its antigen remains unknown. The record originates from a study of T cell responses to AZD1222 COVID-19 vaccine. The data were produced by immunoSEQ multiplex PCR, yet TCRdb's version contains in-frame clones alone and is incomplete. Of some 120,000 clones in the sample, about 93% were seen once. General observations from the study: A reported finding is that nearly half of spike-specific TCRs target unmutated variant regions.

The sample in question was peripheral blood, obtained on day 0 of AZD1222 vaccination. The source of this sequence is an adult in good health.

The CDR3 bases are TGTGCCAGCAGTTCAGACCGGAACACTGAAGCTTTCTTT. This sequence encodes CASSSDRNTEAFF. The chain has TRBV2 and TRBJ1-1; D is undetermined. This CDR3 has 13 residues. Looked up from germline, CDR1 is SNHLY and CDR2 is FYNNEI. Trimming stripped 5 bases from V and 1 base from J, with 8 bases between.